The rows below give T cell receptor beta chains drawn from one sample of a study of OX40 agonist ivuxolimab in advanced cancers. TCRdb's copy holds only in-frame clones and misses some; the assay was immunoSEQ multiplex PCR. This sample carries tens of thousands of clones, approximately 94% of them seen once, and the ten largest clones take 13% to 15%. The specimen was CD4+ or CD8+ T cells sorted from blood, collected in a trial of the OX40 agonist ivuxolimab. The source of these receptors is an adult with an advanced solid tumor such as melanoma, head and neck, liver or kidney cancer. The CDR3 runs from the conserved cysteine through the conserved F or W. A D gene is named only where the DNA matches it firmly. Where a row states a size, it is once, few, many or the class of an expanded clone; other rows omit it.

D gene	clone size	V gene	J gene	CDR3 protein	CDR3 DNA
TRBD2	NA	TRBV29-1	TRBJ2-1	CSVVLSGRSSYNEQFF	TGCAGCGTTGTCCTTAGCGGGAGGAGCTCCTACAATGAGCAGTTCTTC
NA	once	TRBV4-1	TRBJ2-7	CASSQGTGTYEQYF	TGCGCCAGCAGCCAAGGGACGGGCACCTACGAGCAGTACTTC
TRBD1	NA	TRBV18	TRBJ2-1	CASSPDGTGGYTYNEQFF	TGTGCCAGCTCACCGGATGGGACAGGAGGCTATACTTACAATGAGCAGTTCTTC
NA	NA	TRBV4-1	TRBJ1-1	CASSQAGMRAFF	TGCGCCAGCAGCCAAGCAGGGATGAGAGCTTTCTTT
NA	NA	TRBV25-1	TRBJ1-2	CASSELGDYGYTF	TGTGCCAGCAGTGAATTAGGGGACTATGGCTACACCTTC
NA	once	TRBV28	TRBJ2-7	CASSPLTGENPYEQYF	TGTGCCAGCAGTCCCCTGACAGGTGAAAACCCCTACGAGCAGTACTTC
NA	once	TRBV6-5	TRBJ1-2	CASSPPPGAIGYTF	TGTGCCAGCAGCCCCCCACCCGGGGCCATTGGCTACACCTTC
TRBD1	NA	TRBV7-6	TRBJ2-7	CASSHRQGANEQYF	TGTGCCAGCAGCCACCGACAGGGAGCGAACGAGCAGTACTTC
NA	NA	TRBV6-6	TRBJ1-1	CASSYWAGMDTEAFF	TGTGCCAGCAGTTACTGGGCAGGGATGGACACTGAAGCTTTCTTT
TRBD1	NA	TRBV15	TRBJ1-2	CATSPRQGDGYTF	TGTGCCACCAGCCCGCGACAGGGGGATGGCTACACCTTC
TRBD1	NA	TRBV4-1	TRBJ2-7	CASSQKAGTGPYEQYF	TGCGCCAGCAGCCAAAAGGCCGGGACAGGACCCTACGAGCAGTACTTC
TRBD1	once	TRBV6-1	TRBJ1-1	CASSANTQGAGDSEAFF	TGTGCCAGCAGTGCAAATACTCAGGGGGCGGGAGATTCTGAAGCTTTCTTT
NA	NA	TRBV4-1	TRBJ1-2	CASSQDADRTNYGYTF	TGCGCCAGCAGCCAAGATGCCGACAGAACTAACTATGGCTACACCTTC
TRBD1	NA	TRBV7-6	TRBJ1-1	CASSRGQGYMNTEAFF	TGTGCCAGCAGCCGGGGACAGGGGTACATGAACACTGAAGCTTTCTTT
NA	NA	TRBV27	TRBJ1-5	CASSLSMGGHQPQHF	TGTGCCAGCAGTTTATCGATGGGCGGCCATCAGCCCCAGCATTTT
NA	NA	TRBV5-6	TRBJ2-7	CASSLVTNEQYF	TGTGCCAGCAGCTTGGTGACTAACGAGCAGTACTTC
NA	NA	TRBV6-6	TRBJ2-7	CASSYFRVGALYEQYF	TGTGCCAGCAGTTACTTCCGCGTGGGGGCCCTCTACGAGCAGTACTTC
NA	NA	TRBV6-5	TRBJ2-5	CASSYLPEETQYF	TGTGCCAGCAGTTATCTCCCTGAAGAGACCCAGTACTTC
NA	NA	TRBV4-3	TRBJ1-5	CASSQDRQGHQPQHF	TGCGCCAGCAGCCAAGATAGGCAGGGCCATCAGCCCCAGCATTTT
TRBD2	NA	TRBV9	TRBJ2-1	CASSLTGASGYNEQFF	TGTGCCAGCAGCCTTACCGGGGCTAGCGGTTACAATGAGCAGTTCTTC
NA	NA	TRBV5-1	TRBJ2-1	CASSLVLARDSYNEQFF	TGCGCCAGCAGCTTGGTTTTAGCCAGGGATTCCTACAATGAGCAGTTCTTC
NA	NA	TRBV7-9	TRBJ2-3	CASSPSTNRDTQYF	TGTGCCAGCAGCCCCTCGACTAATCGAGATACGCAGTATTTT
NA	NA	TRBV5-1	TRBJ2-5	CASSLLTGSQETQYF	TGCGCCAGCAGCTTGTTGACGGGGTCACAAGAGACCCAGTACTTC
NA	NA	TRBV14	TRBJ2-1	CASSQEGNFLSYNEQFF	TGTGCCAGCAGCCAAGAGGGTAACTTCCTCTCCTACAATGAGCAGTTCTTC
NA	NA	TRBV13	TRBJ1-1	CASSLGRVHATEAFF	TGTGCCAGCAGCTTAGGCAGAGTACATGCCACTGAAGCTTTCTTT
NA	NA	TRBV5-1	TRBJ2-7	CASSLDGRSSYEQYF	TGCGCCAGCAGCTTGGACGGCAGGAGCTCCTACGAGCAGTACTTC
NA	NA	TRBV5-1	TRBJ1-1	CASSLVSETEAFF	TGCGCCAGCAGCTTGGTGTCGGAAACTGAAGCTTTCTTT
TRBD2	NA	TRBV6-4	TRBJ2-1	CASSDRGLAGNEQFF	TGTGCCAGCAGTGACAGGGGACTAGCGGGCAATGAGCAGTTCTTC
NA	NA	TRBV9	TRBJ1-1	CASSVGGNANTEAFF	TGTGCCAGCAGCGTAGGGGGGAATGCGAACACTGAAGCTTTCTTT
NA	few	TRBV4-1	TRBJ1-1	CASSSRGGTEAFF	TGCGCCAGCAGCTCAAGGGGAGGCACTGAAGCTTTCTTT
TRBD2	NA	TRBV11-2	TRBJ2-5	CASSPGGAGIQETQYF	TGTGCCAGCAGCCCTGGGGGAGCGGGGATCCAAGAGACCCAGTACTTC
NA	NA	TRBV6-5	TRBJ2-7	CASSLSGWQYF	TGTGCCAGCAGCTTGAGCGGGTGGCAGTACTTC
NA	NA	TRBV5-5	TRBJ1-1	CASSLGMGTEAFF	TGTGCCAGCAGCTTGGGGATGGGGACTGAAGCTTTCTTT
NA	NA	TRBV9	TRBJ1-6	CASSVDSDRSYNSPLHF	TGTGCCAGCAGCGTAGATTCGGACCGCTCCTATAATTCACCCCTCCACTTT
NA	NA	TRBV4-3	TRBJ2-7	CASSPYKGSYYEQYF	TGCGCCAGCAGCCCCTACAAGGGATCTTACTACGAGCAGTACTTC
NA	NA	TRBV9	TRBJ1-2	CASTHPGKNYGYTF	TGTGCCAGCACACATCCCGGGAAAAACTATGGCTACACCTTC
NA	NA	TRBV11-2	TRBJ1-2	CASSFTDRGYTF	TGTGCCAGCAGCTTCACCGATAGGGGCTACACCTTC
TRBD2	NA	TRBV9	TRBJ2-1	CASSGRGSYNEQFF	TGTGCCAGCAGCGGGCGGGGGAGCTACAATGAGCAGTTCTTC
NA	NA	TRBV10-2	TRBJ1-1	CASSPPGREAFF	TGCGCCAGCAGCCCACCCGGACGTGAAGCTTTCTTT
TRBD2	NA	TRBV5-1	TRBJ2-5	CASSLTLAVYQETQYF	TGCGCCAGCAGCTTGACGCTAGCGGTTTACCAAGAGACCCAGTACTTC
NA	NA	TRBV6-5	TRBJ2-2	CASSYSTAYTGELFF	TGTGCCAGCAGTTATTCGACAGCTTACACCGGGGAGCTGTTTTTT
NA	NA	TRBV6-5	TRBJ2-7	CASSYSEKGEQYF	TGTGCCAGCAGTTACTCGGAAAAGGGCGAGCAGTACTTC
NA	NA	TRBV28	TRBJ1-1	CAAAGGGVAEAFF	TGTGCCGCAGCGGGGGGCGGAGTAGCTGAAGCTTTCTTT
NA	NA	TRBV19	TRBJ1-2	CASSKGQVYGYTF	TGTGCCAGTAGTAAGGGTCAAGTCTATGGCTACACCTTC
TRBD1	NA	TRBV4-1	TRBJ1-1	CASSHPGQGTTEAFF	TGCGCCAGCAGCCATCCCGGACAGGGTACCACTGAAGCTTTCTTT
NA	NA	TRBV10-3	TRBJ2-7	CAISEVSSSYEQYF	TGTGCCATCAGTGAGGTCAGCAGCTCCTACGAGCAGTACTTC
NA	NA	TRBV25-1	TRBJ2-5	CASTSIGETQYF	TGTGCCAGCACCTCAATTGGGGAGACCCAGTACTTC
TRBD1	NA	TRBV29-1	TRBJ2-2	CSTRTGRNTGELFF	TGCAGCACCAGGACAGGGAGGAACACCGGGGAGCTGTTTTTT
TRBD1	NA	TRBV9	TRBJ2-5	CASSAEGDRWLETQYF	TGTGCCAGCAGCGCCGAGGGGGACAGATGGCTAGAGACCCAGTACTTC
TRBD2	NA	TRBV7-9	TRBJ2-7	CASSPRGSGLSYEQYF	TGTGCCAGCAGCCCCCGTGGTAGCGGGTTATCCTACGAGCAGTACTTC